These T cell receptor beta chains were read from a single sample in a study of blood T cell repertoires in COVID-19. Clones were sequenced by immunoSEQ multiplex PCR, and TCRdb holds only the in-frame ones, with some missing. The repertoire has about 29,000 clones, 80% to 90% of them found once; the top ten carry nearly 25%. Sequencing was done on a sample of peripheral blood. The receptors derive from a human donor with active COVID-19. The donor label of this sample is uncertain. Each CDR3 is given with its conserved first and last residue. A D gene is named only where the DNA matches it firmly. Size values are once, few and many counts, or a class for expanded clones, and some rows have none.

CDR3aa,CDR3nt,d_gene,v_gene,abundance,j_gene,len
CASSPGTSGIDTQYF,TGTGCCAGCAGCCCTGGGACTAGCGGTATAGATACGCAGTATTTT,TRBD2,TRBV7-2,-,TRBJ2-3,15
CASSLTAGGNTIYF,TGTGCCAGCAGCTTAACAGCTGGGGGAAACACCATATATTTT,-,TRBV7-9,-,TRBJ1-3,14
CAATWTGDNEQFF,TGTGCCGCGACGTGGACAGGGGACAATGAGCAGTTCTTC,TRBD1,TRBV6-5,-,TRBJ2-1,13
CASSQGLYSNQPQHF,TGTGCCAGCAGTCAGGGACTGTATAGCAATCAGCCCCAGCATTTT,-,TRBV27,-,TRBJ1-5,15
CASSLSVGGNTGELFF,TGCGCCAGCAGCTTGTCTGTAGGCGGGAACACCGGGGAGCTGTTTTTT,-,TRBV5-1,-,TRBJ2-2,16
CASSRTSYNEQFF,TGTGCCAGCAGTCGGACTAGTTACAATGAGCAGTTCTTC,TRBD2,TRBV2,-,TRBJ2-1,13
CSVDEQGYGYTF,TGCAGCGTTGACGAACAGGGCTATGGCTACACCTTC,-,TRBV29-1,-,TRBJ1-2,12
CASSRSLADRWYEQFF,TGTGCCAGCAGCCGGAGCCTAGCGGATCGATGGTATGAGCAGTTCTTC,TRBD2,TRBV3-1/TRBV3-2,-,TRBJ2-1,16
CASSGRTGRNEKLFF,TGCGCCAGCAGCGGTCGGACAGGGCGTAATGAAAAACTGTTTTTT,TRBD1,TRBV5-1,-,TRBJ1-4,15
CASRRTANQPQHF,TGTGCCAGTCGGCGGACAGCTAATCAGCCCCAGCATTTT,-,TRBV27,-,TRBJ1-5,13
CASSQEGDLPGELFF,TGCGCCAGCAGCCAAGAAGGAGACCTCCCCGGGGAGCTGTTTTTT,-,TRBV4-1,once,TRBJ2-2,15
CASSTFWGQNSPLHF,TGTGCCAGCAGCACTTTCTGGGGGCAGAATTCACCCCTCCACTTT,-,TRBV7-2,-,TRBJ1-6,15
CASSNGIAYNEQFF,TGTGCCAGCAGTAACGGGATAGCCTACAATGAGCAGTTCTTC,-,TRBV6-5,-,TRBJ2-1,14
CASSGSTGEVQQFF,TGTGCCAGCAGTGGATCAACAGGGGAAGTGCAGCAGTTCTTC,TRBD1,TRBV25-1,-,TRBJ2-1,14
CASSPDVGAGGTDTQYF,TGTGCCAGCAGCCCCGACGTGGGAGCGGGGGGCACAGATACGCAGTATTTT,TRBD2,TRBV13,-,TRBJ2-3,17
CSVEDPVNTEAFF,TGCAGCGTTGAAGATCCGGTCAACACTGAAGCTTTCTTT,-,TRBV29-1,once,TRBJ1-1,13
CASSIRPISSYNSPLHF,TGTGCCAGTAGTATTCGCCCGATTAGCTCCTATAATTCACCCCTCCACTTT,-,TRBV19,-,TRBJ1-6,17
CASSSGGAQETQYF,TGCGCCAGCAGTAGCGGGGGTGCCCAAGAGACCCAGTACTTC,TRBD2,TRBV5-1,-,TRBJ2-5,14
CASSLIATGELFF,TGTGCCAGCAGCTTAATTGCGACCGGGGAGCTGTTTTTT,-,TRBV7-8,-,TRBJ2-2,13
CASSLGSGYGYTF,TGTGCCAGCAGTTTAGGGTCCGGCTATGGCTACACCTTC,-,TRBV12-3/TRBV12-4,once,TRBJ1-2,13
CASSLRRGGRDTQYF,TGTGCCAGCAGCTTAAGGCGGGGGGGCCGAGATACGCAGTATTTT,TRBD2,TRBV11-1,-,TRBJ2-3,15
CASKAPGSEQYF,TGTGCCAGCAAGGCCCCGGGGAGCGAGCAGTACTTC,-,TRBV6-5,-,TRBJ2-7,12
CASVAGGPPQETQYF,TGTGCCAGCGTTGCGGGGGGGCCCCCACAAGAGACCCAGTACTTC,TRBD2,TRBV6-5,few,TRBJ2-5,15
CASSTLTGGRETQYF,TGTGCCAGCAGCACCCTGACAGGGGGCAGAGAGACCCAGTACTTC,TRBD1,TRBV5-6,few,TRBJ2-5,15
CASSLTGNQPQHF,TGTGCCAGCAGTCTTACAGGGAACCAGCCCCAGCATTTT,-,TRBV28,-,TRBJ1-5,13
CASSWGTQGFSTDTQYF,TGCGCCAGCAGCTGGGGGACACAGGGGTTCAGCACAGATACGCAGTATTTT,TRBD1,TRBV5-1,-,TRBJ2-3,17
CASSIVGGPEAFF,TGTGCCAGTAGTATCGTCGGGGGACCTGAAGCTTTCTTT,-,TRBV19,once,TRBJ1-1,13
CASSLVGGGEQYF,TGTGCCAGCAGCTTAGTCGGCGGGGGCGAGCAGTACTTC,TRBD2,TRBV7-6,once,TRBJ2-7,13
CASRSRVGYEQYF,TGTGCCAGCAGATCCAGGGTTGGCTACGAGCAGTACTTC,-,TRBV3-1/TRBV3-2,-,TRBJ2-7,13
CASSLQGGLSPLHF,TGTGCCAGCAGCTTACAGGGGGGCTTGTCACCCCTCCACTTT,TRBD1,TRBV7-3,-,TRBJ1-6,14
CASSAFAGPTGELFF,TGTGCCAGCAGCGCATTCGCAGGGCCCACCGGGGAGCTGTTTTTT,-,TRBV4-2,once,TRBJ2-2,15
CASSSAGHGNEQFF,TGTGCCAGCAGCTCCGCCGGACACGGCAATGAGCAGTTCTTC,-,TRBV7-9,-,TRBJ2-1,14
CASNPPGQITDTQYF,TGCGCCAGCAATCCCCCAGGACAGATCACAGATACGCAGTATTTT,-,TRBV10-1,-,TRBJ2-3,15
CASSPRTGDSNQPQHF,TGTGCCAGCTCACCAAGGACAGGGGATAGCAATCAGCCCCAGCATTTT,TRBD1,TRBV18,-,TRBJ1-5,16
CASSLKASGKGEQYF,TGTGCCAGCAGTTTGAAGGCTAGCGGGAAAGGCGAGCAGTACTTC,TRBD2,TRBV27,once,TRBJ2-7,15
CASSTFTGLAVEQFF,TGTGCCAGTAGTACTTTTACGGGACTAGCGGTTGAGCAGTTCTTC,TRBD2,TRBV19,-,TRBJ2-1,15
CASSPSGTLSYEQYF,TGTGCCAGTAGTCCTTCCGGGACACTATCATACGAGCAGTACTTC,-,TRBV19,-,TRBJ2-7,15
CASSLVGGIRSLAKNIQYF,TGTGCCAGCAGCTTGGTGGGAGGGATCAGGAGCCTAGCCAAAAACATTCAGTACTTC,TRBD2,TRBV5-5,-,TRBJ2-4,19
CASSTRLGGETQYF,TGTGCCAGCAGCACCCGTTTGGGGGGAGAGACCCAGTACTTC,-,TRBV2,-,TRBJ2-5,14
CASFNQGQGGYEQYF,TGTGCCAGCTTCAACCAGGGACAGGGGGGGTACGAGCAGTACTTC,TRBD1,TRBV6-5,-,TRBJ2-7,15
CASSVGQGPLYTF,TGTGCCAGCAGCGTCGGACAGGGGCCCCTTTACACCTTC,TRBD1,TRBV7-2,-,TRBJ1-2,13
CASSPQITDTQYF,TGTGCCAGCAGCCCCCAGATCACAGATACGCAGTATTTT,-,TRBV9,-,TRBJ2-3,13
CASSTGQGYTEAFF,TGTGCCAGCAGCACCGGACAGGGGTATACTGAAGCTTTCTTT,TRBD1,TRBV13,-,TRBJ1-1,14
CASSRDSYGYTF,TGTGCCAGCAGCCGTGACAGCTATGGCTACACCTTC,-,TRBV7-9,-,TRBJ1-2,12
CASSQIAGGPSDTQYF,TGCGCCAGCAGCCAAATAGCGGGAGGGCCATCTGATACGCAGTATTTT,TRBD2,TRBV5-1,few,TRBJ2-3,16
CASSKTGPRFGYTF,TGTGCCAGCAGCAAGACAGGGCCCAGGTTTGGCTACACCTTC,TRBD1,TRBV5-8,once,TRBJ1-2,14
CASSPMTGMETQYF,TGCGCCAGCAGCCCGATGACAGGGATGGAGACCCAGTACTTC,TRBD1,TRBV5-1,-,TRBJ2-5,14
CASSDRGHEQYF,TGTGCCAGCAGTGACAGGGGCCACGAGCAGTACTTC,-,TRBV6-1,-,TRBJ2-7,12
CASSSRDYYYEQYF,TGTGCCAGCAGTTCCCGGGACTACTACTACGAGCAGTACTTC,TRBD2,TRBV28,-,TRBJ2-7,14
CASSLSRGGDTQYF,TGTGCCAGCAGCTTATCCCGGGGGGGTGATACGCAGTATTTT,TRBD2,TRBV7-8,-,TRBJ2-3,14
CASRLAPLQALQETQYF,TGTGCAAGTCGCTTAGCGCCCTTACAGGCCCTTCAAGAGACCCAGTACTTC,-,TRBV12-2,once,TRBJ2-5,17
CASSDVPGGTETEAFF,TGTGCCAGCAGTGATGTCCCAGGGGGGACCGAAACTGAAGCTTTCTTT,TRBD1,TRBV2,few,TRBJ1-1,16
CSVDGGGYNEQFF,TGCAGCGTTGATGGCGGGGGGTACAATGAGCAGTTCTTC,TRBD2,TRBV29-1,once,TRBJ2-1,13
CASSVGLAGGPNEQYF,TGTGCCAGCAGCGTGGGACTAGCGGGGGGGCCGAACGAGCAGTACTTC,TRBD2,TRBV5-6,few,TRBJ2-7,16
CASSLGGRAGGELFF,TGTGCCAGCAGTTTAGGCGGGAGGGCCGGCGGGGAGCTGTTTTTT,TRBD2,TRBV28,-,TRBJ2-2,15